This T cell receptor beta chain was identified in a study of T cells in Graves' hyperthyroidism and ophthalmopathy. General study findings and limits: Blood shared most expanded thyroid clonotypes above 0.001.

This clonotype was counted a few times. Its antigen is unidentified. Researchers took RNA transcripts and amplified the TCR beta CDR3 regions from them. The HTBI primer set was used in a first-round RT-PCR of the TCR CDR3. TCRdb reanalysed the multiplex PCR reads using MiXCR and keeps one entry per CDR3 protein. There are hundreds of thousands of distinct CDR3 sequences in the sample; over 12% occur only once, and roughly 4.5% lies in the top ten. Germline V gene data show CDR1 as SGHNT and CDR2 as YENEEA. The CDR3 has 14 residues. Trimming left V 5 bases short and J 4 bases short, with 14 bases between.

The rearrangement joins TRBV11-3 to TRBJ1-1, with a possible D match to TRBD1 (5 bases). The sequencing input was blood. The receptor's source is a woman aged 40 to 50 with Graves' ophthalmopathy. DNA of the CDR3: TGTGCCAGCAGCCTCGGCCGGGGGAGCACTGAAGCTTTCTTT. Amino acid sequence: CASSLGRGSTEAFF.